The clone carrying this TCR beta chain has a handful of counts. What it binds is not known. The data were obtained in a study of blood T cells in healthy people across ages. Study results and caveats: The study found more naive CD4+ cells and higher diversity in long-lived than aged donors.

A second PCR of about 6 to 12 cycles used a sample-barcoded 5' primer and a J-beta primer mix. Per-sample output comprised a minimum of 3 million paired-end reads containing CDR3. TCRdb fed the 5' RACE reads into MiXCR, producing one record per CDR3 protein. The repertoire consists of 450,000 to 700,000 distinct CDR3 sequences, with 27% occurring once and the leading ten covering around 18%. The germline CDR1 and CDR2 sequences are SGHTA and FQGNSA. This CDR3 contains 15 residues. Deletions cut 5 bases from V and 1 base from J, with 14 bases between. Material for sequencing was blood. The TCR originated in an older woman in good health. V usage is TRBV7-2 and J usage is TRBJ1-1; D ambiguous. The CDR3 reads CASSPSRGPNTEAFF. Written as DNA, the CDR3 is TGTGCCAGCAGCCCCTCCCGTGGGCCGAACACTGAAGCTTTCTTT.